This T cell receptor (beta chain) was captured in a study of shared T cell receptors in the human thymus. The protocol was immunoSEQ multiplex PCR, while the TCRdb copy is restricted to in-frame clones and leaves out a portion. This sample has about 660,000 clones, with 88% found just once. CDR3 length equals 16 residues. J lost 2 bases, V lost 2 bases, and 5 bases had no gene match. Per germline, CDR1 KGHSH and CDR2 LQKENI. This same sample was also part of a study on human thymus T cells. Per that paper: Among the donors, all were healthy Finnish infants having corrective surgery for congenital heart defects. Resections removed during corrective heart surgery provided the thymus tissue used. Use of V and J genes seemed skewed within the thymic and blood repertoires. Reports from related research described highly overlapping thymic repertoires among unrelated individuals.

The sample comprised thymocytes. The chain uses TRBV18 and TRBJ2-3, with 9 bases lining up with TRBD2. This receptor was identified in a boy younger than two with a congenital heart defect. Here the CDR3 reads CASSPGLASPTDTQYF. The CDR3 nucleotides are TGTGCCAGCTCACCAGGACTAGCGAGCCCCACAGATACGCAGTATTTT. The full variable domain, completed using reference TRBV18 and TRBJ2-3, is NAGVMQNPRHLVRRRGQEARLRCSPMKGHSHVYWYRQLPEEGLKFMVYLQKENIIDESGMPKERFSAEFPKEGPSILRIQQVVRGDSAAYFCASSPGLASPTDTQYFGPGTRLTVL.